This TCR beta chain was sequenced during a study of blood T cells in healthy people across ages. With a J-beta primer mix and a sample-barcoded 5' primer, a second PCR ran about 6 to 11 cycles. Each CDR3 protein gets one entry after TCRdb re-called the 5' RACE reads with MiXCR. The repertoire has under 2 million distinct CDR3 sequences, 30% to 35% of them found once; the top ten carry roughly 10%. Drawn from each donor were approximately 10 milliliters of peripheral blood. Per sample, extraction of total RNA gave at least 5.5 micrograms in every case. A few counts support this clonotype. Material: blood. This TCR was recovered from a woman under 40 in good health.

CDR3 sequence: CASRDLSIRFADTQYF. CDR3 DNA sequence: TGTGCCAGCAGAGACCTGAGTATCCGTTTTGCAGATACGCAGTATTTT. This chain links TRBV27 with TRBJ2-3; D ambiguous. The CDR3 is 16 residues long. Trimming shortened V by 6 bases and J by 4 bases, and 20 bases separated the two germline ends. Germline V gene lookup returns CDR1 MNHEY and CDR2 SMNVEV (reference sequence).